This T cell receptor beta chain comes out of a study of CD8+ T cells in alopecia areata. Sequencing templates came from extracted RNA that was reverse transcribed into cDNA. Sequencing was performed with immunoSEQ multiplex PCR; in TCRdb, only in-frame clones are kept and a portion is missing. The repertoire includes roughly 150,000 clones, 55% of them detected once, and about 4.3% sits in the top ten. Notes on this clone: What it recognizes is unknown.

J lost 12 bases, V lost 3 bases, and 7 bases had no gene match. The germline V gene encodes CDR1 PRHDT and CDR2 FYEKMQ (reference sequence). CDR3 size: 12 residues. Study-level findings and limits: Researchers report lesional scalp, most notably alopecia totalis/universalis, outstripped normal scalp in clonality.

This rearrangement joins TRBV13 to TRBJ2-7; 8 bases align to TRBD2. The sequenced material came from CD4+ T cells sorted from blood. The receptor comes from a human donor in good health. CDR3 sequence (DNA): TGTGCCAGCAGCTTCGGAGCGGGAGAGGGGTACTTC. It is translated as CASSFGAGEGYF.